The present T cell receptor beta chain was sequenced within a study of shared clonotypes between healthy human individuals. Findings of the study overall: Exclusively blood specimens were collected; tissue repertoires likely differ. Despite large depth, sorted-subset datasets appeared incompletely sequenced.

CDR3 size: 16 residues. Repertoires were generated with immunoSEQ multiplex PCR, while TCRdb's copy carries only in-frame clones and drops some. The repertoire holds over a million clones, 60% to 80% seen once, with about 1.5% in the top ten. The sample holds a few counts of this clone. The antigen is unknown. The rearrangement links TRBV1 to TRBJ2-5; the table's D call, TRBD2, has no DNA check behind it. TRBV1 is a pseudogene. This TCR derives from a man aged 18 to 35 in good health. The sample consisted of memory CD4+ T cells sorted from blood. Subset: CD45RA-negative fraction. CDR3 residues: CTSSLGAPIATETQYF. CDR3 nucleotides: TGCACCAGCAGCCTCGGAGCCCCAATAGCCACAGAGACCCAGTACTTC.